This TCR beta chain was documented in a study of T cell responses to AZD1222 COVID-19 vaccine. The CDR3 runs to 14 residues. Germline lookup yields CDR1 MNHEY and CDR2 SVGAGI. V shed 0 bases and J shed 12 bases, with 15 bases lying between them. A remark on this clone: Its antigen is not identified.

General study results and limits: Donors were mostly white British, more females; clonal diversity possibly underestimated.

TCRdb keeps only in-frame clones here, not all; method: immunoSEQ multiplex PCR. The sample lists 170,000 or so clones, around nine tenths occurring once. This chain uses TRBV6-5 with TRBJ2-1; D is ambiguous. The sequences come from peripheral blood, collected on day 0 of AZD1222 vaccination. The origin of this receptor is an adult in good health. CDR3 in DNA: TGTGCCAGCAGTTACTCTGCCATGCGCATCGGGCAGTTCTTC. This translates into CASSYSAMRIGQFF.